This TCR beta chain was identified during a study of glioma-infiltrating T cells after dendritic cell vaccination. In the study overall: Patients received autologous tumor lysate-pulsed dendritic cell vaccination between 2003 and 2012.

TCRB CDR3 was amplified from 2 ug genomic DNA or less. Using immunoSEQ multiplex PCR, the repertoire was profiled, and TCRdb retains in-frame clones only, with some absent. The sample carries about 82,000 clones, about 90% recorded once. The CDR3 has 14 residues. Trimming removed 8 bases at V and 4 bases at J, with 15 bases between. Germline CDR1 and CDR2: LNHDA and SQIVND (reference sequence). The material sequenced was blood, taken before dendritic cell vaccination. J is TRBJ1-3 and V is TRBV19, with TRBD1 as a possible D gene (6 bases). The receptor comes from a human donor with glioblastoma. Here the CDR3 DNA reads TGTGCCAGTCTCGACCGGACAGCCGGAAACACCATATATTTT. It is translated as CASLDRTAGNTIYF. Full variable domain (missing parts from reference TRBV19 and TRBJ1-3): DGGITQSPKYLFRKEGQNVTLSCEQNLNHDAMYWYRQDPGQGLRLIYYSQIVNDFQKGDIAEGYSVSREKKESFPLTVTSAQKNPTAFYLCASLDRTAGNTIYFGEGSWLTVV.